This paragraph covers one T cell receptor (beta chain) sequence. Its antigen is not known. With V trimmed by 6 bases and J by 6 bases, 6 bases remained unmatched. Germline CDR1 reads KGHDR; CDR2 reads SFDVKD. The CDR3 totals 13 residues. Described treatment: 10-day PBMC culture with coronavirus spike peptide pools or control peptides (ViraFEST assay). The data were obtained in a study of vaccination and CD4 T cells after COVID-19. Study-level information: Convalescent study patients returned SARS-CoV-2 positive nasal swab PCR results, with nine mild cases and one severe. Drawing of post-COVID samples took place a median about 97 days after diagnosis (range 35 to 161).

Sequencing of DNA taken from cultured CD4+ T cells relied on the Oncomine TCR Beta short-read assay. TCRdb reanalysed the PCR reads using MiXCR and keeps one entry per CDR3 protein. The table lists around 20,000 distinct CDR3 sequences, roughly 71% of them singletons. This clonotype was sampled from a human donor who had recovered from COVID-19. Sequencing used CD4+ T cells from blood, cultured in vitro. This chain uses TRBV24-1 with TRBJ2-5, with 7 nucleotides matching TRBD1. For the CDR3, the DNA is TGTGCCACCAGTTTAGGGGGCAAACAGACCCAGTACTTC. This encodes CATSLGGKQTQYF.